This T cell receptor (beta chain) was recorded in a study of T cells in Graves' hyperthyroidism and ophthalmopathy. The overall study: Before any treatment, at initial diagnosis, peripheral blood was collected. General observations from the study: A 13 V-J model separated ophthalmopathy from stable hyperthyroidism.

As to this clonotype: Antigen unknown.

Germline assignment: CDR1 SGHVS and CDR2 FQNEAQ. V was trimmed by 2 bases and J by 12 bases, leaving 28 bases between them. The CDR3 has 18 amino acids. Patients between 18 and 65 years old had hyperthyroidism, newly diagnosed and lasting under 2 months. Researchers took RNA transcripts and amplified the TCR beta CDR3 regions from them. Primed by the HTBI set, a first-round RT-PCR was run on the TCR CDR3. From the multiplex PCR reads, TCRdb called clonotypes with MiXCR, one entry per CDR3 protein. The sample lists fewer than 550,000 distinct CDR3 sequences, 15% to 17% occurring once. The chain has TRBV7-8 and TRBJ1-4; no definite D call. The sequencing input was blood. The receptor's source is a young woman with Graves' hyperthyroidism. The CDR3 here is CASSLFNRRLFFNVELFF. The CDR3 coding sequence is TGTGCCAGCAGCTTATTTAACAGACGATTATTCTTTAATGTAGAACTGTTTTTT.